This TCR beta chain was retrieved from a study of blood T cell repertoires in COVID-19. This CDR3 spans 16 amino acids. Trimming left V 6 bases short and J 7 bases short, with 19 bases between. CDR1 is MNHEY and CDR2 is SMNVEV in the germline V gene (reference sequence). The sample holds a few counts of this clone. The data were produced by immunoSEQ multiplex PCR, yet TCRdb's version contains in-frame clones alone and is incomplete. The sample holds 70,000 to 85,000 clones; just over 85% are singletons and the top ten take 22%. This chain links TRBV27 with TRBJ1-6, with a weak D call TRBD1 (5 bases). The clonotype originates from a woman older than 75 in a cohort sampled during active or convalescent COVID-19. Sequencing used peripheral blood. Here the CDR3 reads CASSFTGVLDNSPLHF. The CDR3 bases are TGTGCCAGCAGCTTTACGGGGGTTCTAGACAATTCACCCCTCCACTTT.